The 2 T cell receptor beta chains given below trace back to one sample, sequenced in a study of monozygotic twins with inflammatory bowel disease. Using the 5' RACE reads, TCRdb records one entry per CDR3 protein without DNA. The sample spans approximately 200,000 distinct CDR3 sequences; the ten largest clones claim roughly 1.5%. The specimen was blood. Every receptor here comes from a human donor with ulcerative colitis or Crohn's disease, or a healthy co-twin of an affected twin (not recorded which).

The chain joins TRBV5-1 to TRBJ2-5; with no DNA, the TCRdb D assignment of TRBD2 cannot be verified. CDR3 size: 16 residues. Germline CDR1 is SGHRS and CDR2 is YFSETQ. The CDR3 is CASSSQAGGPQETQYF.

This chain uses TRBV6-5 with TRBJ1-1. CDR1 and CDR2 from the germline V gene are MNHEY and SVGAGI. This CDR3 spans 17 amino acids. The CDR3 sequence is CASSYSTSKQMNTEAFF.